This TCR beta chain was sequenced in a study of CD8+ T cells in alopecia areata. Study in general: Tofacitinib was taken orally by treated patients, and the dose was 5 to 10 mg twice daily. General observations from the study: Resident alphabeta T-cell populations of normal skin are likewise subject to sequencing in scalp samples.

The junction had 5 bases not matched to a gene; V was cut back by 0 bases and J by 3 bases. CDR1 SGHRS and CDR2 YFSETQ come from the germline V gene. This CDR3 contains 15 residues. On this clone itself: The antigen is not known.

Reverse transcribed after extraction, RNA yielded cDNA as the sequencing template. The assay was immunoSEQ multiplex PCR, and TCRdb's table has in-frame clones only and misses some. The sample carries 150,000 to 200,000 clones, roughly 60% recorded once. The treatment here: oral pan-JAK inhibitor, 5-10 mg twice daily. T lymphocytes (CD4+ and CD8+) were sorted from PBMCs. This material consisted of CD4+ T cells sorted from blood, taken at week 24, from a patient treated with tofacitinib. The TCR sequence derives from a human donor with alopecia areata. The chain employs TRBV5-1 and TRBJ2-7; 8 bases are a match to TRBD1. In nucleotides, the CDR3 is TGCGCCAGCAGCTTGGCCGGGACAGGTTTCTACGAGCAGTACTTC. Its protein product is CASSLAGTGFYEQYF.